These 12 T cell receptor beta chains were sequenced from one sample in a study of cytomegalovirus exposure and HLA in healthy donors. Primers included in the PCR were 60 Vbeta and 13 Jbeta primers. Sequencing used immunoSEQ multiplex PCR; TCRdb keeps in-frame clones, though not all of them. The sample yields about 150,000 clones, around 73% seen once. Sequencing was done on a sample of PBMCs. The receptors stem from a woman under 30 in good health and CMV-seropositive.

The chain links TRBV2 to TRBJ1-5; tentative D call: TRBD1 (6 bases). The CDR3 totals 13 residues. V lost 7 bases and J lost 4, with 11 bases in between. Germline lookup yields CDR1 SNHLY and CDR2 FYNNEI. The CDR3 coding sequence is TGTGCCAGCAAGTGGACAGTTAATCAGCCCCAGCATTTT. Amino acid sequence: CASKWTVNQPQHF.

V and J are TRBV30 and TRBJ1-1; 9 bases line up with TRBD1. The germline V gene encodes CDR1 GTSNPN and CDR2 SVGIG (reference sequence). V shed 1 base and J 0 bases; nucleotides not matched to a gene: 6. The length of the CDR3 is 16 residues. The CDR3 sequence is CAWSAYRGPLNTEAFF. The CDR3, as DNA: TGTGCCTGGAGTGCGTACAGGGGGCCGTTGAACACTGAAGCTTTCTTT.

Only one count was recorded for this clone. The junction does not match germline at one end; this may be a read error. The rearrangement joins TRBV7-9 to TRBJ1-1; weak D call: TRBD1 (5 bases). There are 15 residues in the CDR3. Germline loops: CDR1 SEHNR, CDR2 FQNEAQ (reference sequence). DNA for the CDR3: TGTGCCAGCACCTTAGGATCGGACATGAACACTGAAGCTTTCTTT. Translation: CASTLGSDMNTEAFF.

There are a few counts of this clone. Compared with germline, one end of the junction differs, possibly owing to a read error. The V call is TRBV5-6, the J call TRBJ2-5; 8 nucleotides line up with TRBD1. Per germline, CDR1 SGHDT and CDR2 YYEEEE. CDR3 length: 14 amino acids. Here the CDR3 DNA reads TGTGCCAGCAGCTTGAGGACAGGGCGGCCCGAGGAGCACTTC. As protein: CASSLRTGRPEEHF.

CDR3 nucleotide sequence: TGCGCCAGCAGCCCCCAGGGGGCAGGGAATGAGCAGTTCTTC. This translates into CASSPQGAGNEQFF. V usage is TRBV5-1 and J usage is TRBJ2-1, with TRBD1 identical over 8 bases. Per the germline V gene, CDR1 is SGHRS and CDR2 is YFSETQ. With V trimmed by 4 bases and J by 7 bases, 7 bases remained unmatched. The CDR3 spans 14 residues.

The rearrangement joins TRBV6-1 to TRBJ2-5, with D possibly being TRBD2 (6 bases). The better agreement between TRBJ2-7 and the DNA end casts doubt on the J call. This CDR3 is 14 amino acids long. Germline lookup yields CDR1 MNHNS and CDR2 SASEGT. The CDR3 spells CATTGGPHLYEQYF. CDR3 coding DNA: TGTGCCACCACCGGGGGTCCCCACCTCTACGAGCAGTACTTC.

The rearrangement uses TRBV4-1 and TRBJ2-1; D perhaps matches TRBD2 (5 bases). Germline V CDR1 and CDR2: MGHRA, YSYEKL. The length of the CDR3 is 15 residues. V lost 4 bases and J lost 5, with 15 bases in between. The CDR3 coding sequence is TGCGCCAGCAGCCTTCGGGGAAAAATGGACAATGAGCAGTTCTTC. Amino acid sequence: CASSLRGKMDNEQFF.

The chain couples TRBV7-2 to TRBJ2-5, with D perhaps TRBD2 (6 bases). The CDR3 has 14 amino acids. Germline CDR1 is SGHTA and CDR2 is FQGNSA. V shed 0 bases and J shed 11 bases, with 16 bases lying between them. The CDR3 DNA reads TGTGCCAGCAGCTTAGCGCGGCAGAACCGGGGGCAGTACTTC. Protein product: CASSLARQNRGQYF. Together with reference TRBV7-2 and TRBJ2-5, the CDR3 gives the full variable domain: GAGVSQSPSNKVTEKGKDVELRCDPISGHTALYWYRQSLGQGLEFLIYFQGNSAPDKSGLPSDRFSAERTGGSVSTLTIQRTQQEDSAVYLCASSLARQNRGQYFGPGTRLLVL.

On this clone itself: Germline and junction disagree at one end, which may indicate a read error. The chain recombines TRBV4-2 with TRBJ2-5; the match to TRBD2 covers 8 bases. The CDR3 spans 17 residues. The germline V gene has CDR1 LGHNA and CDR2 YNFKEQ. CDR3 protein: CAGSQEPRVSGVETQYF. The CDR3 nucleotides are TGTGCCGGCAGCCAAGAACCCCGGGTTAGCGGGGTTGAGACCCAGTACTTC.

V gene TRBV6-5 combines with J gene TRBJ2-5; 7 bases map to TRBD1. The CDR3 covers 15 residues. The germline V gene encodes CDR1 MNHEY and CDR2 SVGAGI. J lost 1 base, V lost 6 bases, and 8 bases had no gene match. This CDR3 is CASSSGQALQETQYF. The CDR3 DNA is TGTGCCAGCAGCTCCGGACAGGCTCTCCAAGAGACCCAGTACTTC.

V and J are TRBV30 and TRBJ1-1; TRBD1 aligns across 8 bases. The CDR3 length is 15 residues. V shed 5 bases and J 5 bases; nucleotides not matched to a gene: 13. The germline CDR1 and CDR2 sequences are GTSNPN and SVGIG (reference sequence). CDR3 residues: CAWRQGALGGTEAFF. The CDR3 DNA follows: TGTGCCTGGCGCCAGGGGGCACTCGGAGGGACTGAAGCTTTCTTT.

The V call is TRBV15, the J call TRBJ1-1, with D unclear. V dropped 3 bases and J dropped 0 bases, with 8 bases sitting between them. The CDR3 runs to 14 residues. Germline values: CDR1 LNHNV, CDR2 YYDKDF (reference sequence). This CDR3 is CATSRGRLNTEAFF. CDR3 in DNA: TGTGCCACCAGCAGGGGCAGACTGAACACTGAAGCTTTCTTT.